Listed below are T cell receptor beta chains from one sample, sequenced in a study of shared clonotypes between healthy human individuals. Some clones are missing from TCRdb's copy, which holds only in-frame ones; the method was immunoSEQ multiplex PCR. The data contain 2 million to 2.5 million clones, less than 95% of them singletons. The specimen sequenced was naive CD4+ T cells from PBMCs. The receptor source for this set is a man between 18 and 29 years old in good health. Some clones in this sample may be carry-over from other donors' samples. CDR3s include the opening cysteine and the closing phenylalanine or tryptophan. The order of the fields is V gene, CDR3 protein.

TRBV5-1,CASSPGLAETGELFF
TRBV18,CASSPLGRETQYF
TRBV6-7,CASIAQGLAGGPGGNEQFF
TRBV28,CASSPTGGGGPDTQYF
TRBV7-2,CASSLELGTYTGELFF
TRBV15,CATRTYRKPSNQPQHF
TRBV18,CASSTSVGEQYF
TRBV28,CASSSPGRTYEQYF
TRBV7-2,CASSRTQLNTEAFF
TRBV4-3,CASSQKTRDNSPLHF
TRBV9,CASSVREWGQPNTGELFF
TRBV5-1,CASSRTSTDTQYF
TRBV10-3,CAICDPTSPTYNEQFF
TRBV7-3,CASTEDPSGELFF